This T cell receptor (beta chain) was sequenced during a study of graft-versus-host responses after intestinal transplantation. At the level of the study: Tacrolimus and steroids were given for roughly 3 years to all recipients after anti-thymocyte globulin induction. Notes on the study in general: Elevated graft-versus-host to host-versus-graft clonal ratios in allografts were recorded for patients with graft-donor T cell macrochimerism.

Repertoires were generated with immunoSEQ multiplex PCR, while TCRdb's copy carries only in-frame clones and drops some. The sample contains some 11,000 clones, 83% of which appear only once. Looked up from germline, CDR1 is MDHEN and CDR2 is SYDVKM. V was pared by 5 bases and J by 4 bases, with 11 bases between. The CDR3 length is 13 residues. About this clone: Its antigen is unidentified.

This TCR came from a human patient who received an intestinal transplant, so some T cells may come from the graft donor. The chain carries TRBV28 and TRBJ1-1, with no clear D. This sample comprised PBMCs, obtained approximately 19 weeks after transplant. The CDR3 nucleotides read TGTGCCAGCAGTCCCGGGCGGCCCACTGAAGCTTTCTTT. Translated: CASSPGRPTEAFF.